The rows below give T cell receptor beta chains drawn from one sample of a study of T-cell reconstitution after alpha-beta-depleted transplantation in children. A single record per CDR3 protein comes from TCRdb applying MiXCR to the PCR reads. The sample records fewer than 1 million distinct CDR3 sequences, about 16% being singletons. The material sequenced was PBMCs, mostly from graft donor cells, taken 360 days after TCRalphabeta/CD19-depleted stem cell transplant. All receptors derive from a male patient aged 10 to 17 who had a stem cell transplant for acute lymphoblastic leukemia, so the T cells may come from the graft donor. Each CDR3 is given with its conserved first and last residue. The D gene is left open where the match is weak. The listing skips clone size in some rows; elsewhere it reads once, few, many or a size class.

size: few; V: TRBV27; D: NA; J: TRBJ2-1; CDR3: CASSTLPLSGGGDEQFF; DNA: TGTGCCAGCAGTACCTTACCCCTCTCAGGAGGGGGAGATGAGCAGTTCTTC
size: few; V: TRBV5-4; D: NA; J: TRBJ1-3; CDR3: CASSPRGGSGNTIYF; DNA: TGTGCCAGCAGCCCCAGGGGCGGATCTGGAAACACCATATATTTT
size: NA; V: TRBV4-1; D: NA; J: TRBJ1-1; CDR3: CASANQGRDTEAFF; DNA: TGCGCCAGCGCCAATCAGGGTCGGGACACTGAAGCTTTCTTT
size: NA; V: TRBV27; D: TRBD1; J: TRBJ2-1; CDR3: CASSFRPPGQTYNEQFF; DNA: TGTGCCAGCAGTTTCCGACCTCCGGGACAGACCTACAATGAGCAGTTCTTC
size: NA; V: TRBV12-3/TRBV12-4; D: NA; J: TRBJ2-7; CDR3: CASTLTATYEQYF; DNA: TGTGCCAGCACCCTGACTGCCACCTACGAGCAGTACTTC
size: many; V: TRBV27; D: TRBD1; J: TRBJ2-3; CDR3: CAAGQGNTQYF; DNA: TGTGCCGCCGGACAGGGGAATACGCAGTATTTT
size: few; V: TRBV7-2; D: NA; J: TRBJ1-2; CDR3: CASSSTGNHGYTF; DNA: TGTGCCAGCAGCTCTACAGGGAACCATGGCTACACCTTC
size: NA; V: TRBV5-1; D: NA; J: TRBJ2-7; CDR3: CASSRRARRGSSYEQYF; DNA: TGCGCCAGCAGCAGGAGGGCACGTAGGGGAAGCTCCTACGAGCAGTACTTC
size: NA; V: TRBV7-2; D: NA; J: TRBJ2-5; CDR3: CASSSLGGGGPQETQYF; DNA: TGTGCCAGCAGCTCCTTAGGGGGGGGAGGTCCCCAAGAGACCCAGTACTTC
size: few; V: TRBV18; D: TRBD2; J: TRBJ2-1; CDR3: CASSHGLDLGEQFF; DNA: TGTGCCAGCTCCCACGGACTAGACTTAGGTGAGCAGTTCTTC
size: once; V: TRBV4-1; D: TRBD1; J: TRBJ2-1; CDR3: CASSPTRDRVSYEQFF; DNA: TGCGCCAGCAGCCCGACGAGGGACAGGGTTTCATATGAGCAGTTCTTC
size: once; V: TRBV5-1; D: NA; J: TRBJ1-1; CDR3: CASSLEGAGAFF; DNA: TGCGCCAGCAGCTTGGAGGGCGCGGGGGCTTTCTTT
size: few; V: TRBV18; D: NA; J: TRBJ2-5; CDR3: CASSPPRRNQETQYF; DNA: TGTGCCAGCTCACCACCGAGGCGCAACCAAGAGACCCAGTACTTC
size: few; V: TRBV29-1; D: NA; J: TRBJ1-1; CDR3: CSVGGRTYTEAFF; DNA: TGCAGCGTTGGGGGGCGAACGTACACTGAAGCTTTCTTT
size: NA; V: TRBV2; D: NA; J: TRBJ2-4; CDR3: CASSARGLAVLAKNIQYF; DNA: TGTGCCAGCAGTGCCCGTGGGTTAGCGGTCCTAGCCAAAAACATTCAGTACTTC
size: few; V: TRBV7-2; D: NA; J: TRBJ2-7; CDR3: CASSLVSPYEQYF; DNA: TGTGCCAGCAGCTTAGTCAGCCCCTACGAGCAGTACTTC
size: NA; V: TRBV24-1; D: TRBD2; J: TRBJ2-3; CDR3: CATSDQTVGGDTQYF; DNA: TGTGCCACCAGTGATCAGACCGTCGGGGGGGATACGCAGTATTTT
size: many; V: TRBV4-1; D: NA; J: TRBJ1-5; CDR3: CASSQWKGTSNQPQHF; DNA: TGCGCCAGCAGCCAATGGAAGGGGACTAGCAATCAGCCCCAGCATTTT
size: NA; V: TRBV20-1; D: NA; J: TRBJ2-5; CDR3: CSAREDKETQYF; DNA: TGCAGTGCTAGGGAGGACAAGGAGACCCAGTACTTC
size: once; V: TRBV5-1; D: TRBD1; J: TRBJ2-7; CDR3: CASSRPDRGLYEQYF; DNA: TGCGCCAGCAGCCGACCGGACAGGGGGCTCTACGAGCAGTACTTC
size: few; V: TRBV12-3/TRBV12-4; D: TRBD2; J: TRBJ2-1; CDR3: CASSLPTQVAGAFYNEQFF; DNA: TGTGCCAGCAGTTTACCGACACAGGTAGCGGGAGCTTTCTACAATGAGCAGTTCTTC
size: NA; V: TRBV2; D: TRBD2; J: TRBJ2-1; CDR3: CASSGGLAESSYNEQFF; DNA: TGTGCCAGCAGTGGAGGGCTAGCGGAGAGCTCCTACAATGAGCAGTTCTTC
size: NA; V: TRBV3-1; D: TRBD2; J: TRBJ2-5; CDR3: CASSQELSSGSETQYF; DNA: TGTGCCAGCAGCCAAGAACTATCCAGCGGGAGTGAGACCCAGTACTTC
size: many; V: TRBV29-1; D: NA; J: TRBJ2-3; CDR3: CSVATGSTDTQYF; DNA: TGCAGCGTTGCTACAGGGTCCACAGATACGCAGTATTTT
size: many; V: TRBV5-1; D: TRBD2; J: TRBJ2-3; CDR3: CASSLVAGVSDTQYF; DNA: TGCGCCAGCAGCTTGGTGGCGGGAGTATCAGATACGCAGTATTTT
size: NA; V: TRBV12-3/TRBV12-4; D: NA; J: TRBJ2-3; CDR3: CAICPRGRGARADTQYF; DNA: TGTGCCATCTGTCCGAGGGGGAGAGGGGCGAGGGCCGATACGCAGTATTTT
size: few; V: TRBV12-3/TRBV12-4; D: NA; J: TRBJ2-3; CDR3: CASSSPSGDSTDTQYF; DNA: TGTGCCAGCAGTTCTCCTTCGGGGGATAGCACAGATACGCAGTATTTT
size: NA; V: TRBV6-5; D: NA; J: TRBJ2-7; CDR3: CASSYSFRENSYEQYF; DNA: TGTGCCAGCAGTTACTCGTTTAGGGAAAATTCCTACGAGCAGTACTTC
size: many; V: TRBV5-1; D: NA; J: TRBJ2-3; CDR3: CASSLAGPRSSSTDTQYF; DNA: TGCGCCAGCAGCTTGGCGGGACCCCGCAGTTCGAGCACAGATACGCAGTATTTT
size: once; V: TRBV20-1; D: TRBD2; J: TRBJ2-1; CDR3: CCETTAGESNEQFF; DNA: TGCTGTGAGACAACGGCGGGAGAGAGCAATGAGCAGTTCTTC
size: NA; V: TRBV25-1; D: NA; J: TRBJ1-1; CDR3: CASSEFTGMNTEAFF; DNA: TGTGCCAGCAGTGAATTTACAGGCATGAACACTGAAGCTTTCTTT
size: many; V: TRBV20-1; D: NA; J: TRBJ2-1; CDR3: CSASRGRTYNEQFF; DNA: TGCAGTGCTAGTCGGGGGAGGACGTACAATGAGCAGTTCTTC
size: NA; V: TRBV5-1; D: TRBD1; J: TRBJ2-7; CDR3: CASSLSVQGNNDYEQYF; DNA: TGCGCCAGCAGCTTGAGTGTACAGGGGAACAATGACTACGAGCAGTACTTC
size: NA; V: TRBV4-1; D: TRBD1; J: TRBJ1-5; CDR3: CASSQRVTGSDQPQHF; DNA: TGCGCCAGCAGCCAACGTGTGACAGGGAGCGATCAGCCCCAGCATTTT
size: NA; V: TRBV20-1; D: NA; J: TRBJ2-7; CDR3: CSASGDISSSYEQYF; DNA: TGCAGTGCTAGTGGGGACATTTCGAGCTCCTACGAGCAGTACTTC
size: NA; V: TRBV15; D: TRBD2; J: TRBJ2-3; CDR3: CATTSGRLGTQYF; DNA: TGTGCCACAACCAGCGGGAGGCTAGGCACGCAGTATTTT
size: NA; V: TRBV9; D: NA; J: TRBJ2-3; CDR3: CASSGGDGTADHTQYF; DNA: TGTGCCAGCAGTGGAGGGGACGGGACAGCAGACCATACGCAGTATTTT
size: NA; V: TRBV18; D: NA; J: TRBJ1-1; CDR3: CASSPIGVSTEAFF; DNA: TGTGCCAGCTCACCAATTGGGGTCAGCACTGAAGCTTTCTTT
size: NA; V: TRBV29-1; D: NA; J: TRBJ2-5; CDR3: CSVETGRRETQYF; DNA: TGCAGCGTTGAAACGGGAAGGCGTGAGACCCAGTACTTC
size: few; V: TRBV7-6; D: NA; J: TRBJ2-1; CDR3: CASSLVPEGSYNEQFF; DNA: TGTGCCAGCAGCTTAGTACCGGAGGGCTCCTACAATGAGCAGTTCTTC
size: NA; V: TRBV29-1; D: NA; J: TRBJ2-1; CDR3: CSVGPVTYNEQFF; DNA: TGCAGCGTTGGGCCAGTTACCTACAATGAGCAGTTCTTC
size: NA; V: TRBV9; D: NA; J: TRBJ2-1; CDR3: CASSVGLRNNEQFF; DNA: TGTGCCAGCAGCGTAGGGCTCAGAAACAATGAGCAGTTCTTC
size: NA; V: TRBV27; D: NA; J: TRBJ2-3; CDR3: CASSSRLDTDTQYF; DNA: TGTGCCAGCAGTTCGCGACTAGATACAGATACGCAGTATTTT
size: NA; V: TRBV27; D: TRBD1; J: TRBJ2-1; CDR3: CASSLWGTGWSGNEQFF; DNA: TGTGCCAGCAGTTTATGGGGGACAGGGTGGTCCGGCAATGAGCAGTTCTTC
size: many; V: TRBV27; D: TRBD2; J: TRBJ2-4; CDR3: CASSSGTSGRLAKNIQYF; DNA: TGTGCCAGCAGTTCGGGGACTAGCGGGAGGTTAGCCAAAAACATTCAGTACTTC
size: NA; V: TRBV12-3/TRBV12-4; D: TRBD2; J: TRBJ2-1; CDR3: CASSWTRHNEQFF; DNA: TGTGCCAGCAGTTGGACTAGACACAATGAGCAGTTCTTC
size: few; V: TRBV20-1; D: NA; J: TRBJ2-1; CDR3: CRATSPTYNEQFF; DNA: TGCAGGGCCACTAGCCCCACCTACAATGAGCAGTTCTTC
size: few; V: TRBV29-1; D: NA; J: TRBJ2-3; CDR3: CSVVDGDTDTQYF; DNA: TGCAGCGTTGTTGACGGGGACACAGATACGCAGTATTTT
size: NA; V: TRBV27; D: NA; J: TRBJ2-7; CDR3: CASRGSSSYEQYF; DNA: TGTGCCAGCAGAGGGTCAAGCTCCTACGAGCAGTACTTC
size: NA; V: TRBV3-1; D: NA; J: TRBJ2-6; CDR3: CASSPNGPGRRRGANVLTF; DNA: TGTGCCAGCAGCCCTAATGGTCCGGGACGGAGGCGTGGGGCCAACGTCCTGACTTTC
size: few; V: TRBV29-1; D: TRBD1; J: TRBJ2-7; CDR3: CSVRWDRKSSYEQYF; DNA: TGCAGCGTCCGATGGGACAGGAAGAGCTCCTACGAGCAGTACTTC
size: few; V: TRBV12-3/TRBV12-4; D: TRBD1; J: TRBJ2-7; CDR3: CASSPRTGGRDEQYF; DNA: TGTGCCAGCAGTCCCCGGACAGGGGGCAGGGACGAGCAGTACTTC
size: few; V: TRBV24-1; D: TRBD2; J: TRBJ2-2; CDR3: CATSDSTSGNTGELFF; DNA: TGTGCCACCAGTGATTCGACTAGCGGGAACACCGGGGAGCTGTTTTTT
size: few; V: TRBV25-1; D: TRBD1; J: TRBJ1-2; CDR3: CASSEQGAYGYTF; DNA: TGTGCCAGCAGTGAGCAGGGGGCCTATGGCTACACCTTC
size: NA; V: TRBV19; D: TRBD2; J: TRBJ2-3; CDR3: CASSTRAGRLAGWDTQYF; DNA: TGTGCCAGTAGTACGCGCGCGGGCCGACTAGCGGGATGGGATACGCAGTATTTT
size: few; V: TRBV12-5; D: TRBD2; J: TRBJ2-7; CDR3: CASGLLGVAGQPEQYF; DNA: TGTGCTAGTGGTTTGTTAGGGGTAGCGGGACAACCCGAGCAGTACTTC
size: NA; V: TRBV29-1; D: NA; J: TRBJ1-5; CDR3: CSAGDLGGNQPQHF; DNA: TGCAGCGCTGGGGACTTGGGAGGCAATCAGCCCCAGCATTTT